These 10 T cell receptor beta chains were all obtained from the same sample, sequenced in a study of technical replicates of blood from several donors. Generated by immunoSEQ multiplex PCR, the TCRdb table keeps only in-frame clones and is missing some. The sample carries 60,000 to 80,000 clones, approximately 89% recorded once. Specimen: PBMCs. These receptors were obtained from a human donor in good health. Some clones in this sample may be carry-over from other donors' samples.

The chain combines TRBV28 with TRBJ1-5; TRBD1 matches 8 bases. In germline, CDR1 is MDHEN, CDR2 SYDVKM. The CDR3 contains 12 residues. This chain's CDR3 is CAAGQGGQPQHF. In DNA, the CDR3 is TGTGCGGCCGGACAGGGTGGTCAGCCCCAGCATTTT. Full variable domain (remainder filled in from reference TRBV28 and TRBJ1-5): DVKVTQSSRYLVKRTGEKVFLECVQDMDHENMFWYRQDPGLGLRLIYFSYDVKMKEKGDIPEGYSVSREKKERFSLILESASTNQTSMYLCAAGQGGQPQHFGDGTRLSIL.

The chain uses TRBV4-3 and TRBJ1-4; 7 bases match TRBD1. CDR1 and CDR2 from the germline V gene are LGHNA and YSLEER. The V gene end was trimmed by 3 bases and the J gene end by 8 bases; junction bases not matched to a gene: 9. The CDR3 runs to 15 residues. The CDR3 DNA reads as TGCGCCAGCAGCCAGGAGGGACAGACGCGGGAAAAACTGTTTTTT. The encoded protein is CASSQEGQTREKLFF.

CDR3 sequence: CASTRDTSTGELFF. The DNA for the CDR3 is TGCGCCAGTACCCGGGACACCTCCACCGGGGAGCTGTTTTTT. This rearrangement joins TRBV5-1 to TRBJ2-2, with D possibly being TRBD1 (6 bases). In germline, CDR1 is SGHRS, CDR2 YFSETQ. Trimming took 8 bases from V and 4 from J, leaving 15 bases between them. The CDR3 contains 14 residues.

The rearrangement uses TRBV27 and TRBJ2-2; a possible D gene is TRBD2 (6 bases). The V gene's germline CDR1 is MNHEY and CDR2 SMNVEV (reference sequence). The CDR3 totals 16 residues. V was clipped by 6 bases and J by 3 bases, with 17 bases between them. The CDR3, as DNA: TGTGCCAGCAGACTGGAGGGAGGTTATTACACCGGGGAGCTGTTTTTT. This codes for CASRLEGGYYTGELFF.

The chain uses TRBV10-3 and TRBJ1-1; TRBD1 matches at 8 bases. V shed 7 bases, J shed 1 base, and the junction held 2 bases outside the gene matches. The CDR3 sequence is 13 residues long. Per germline, CDR1 ENHRY and CDR2 SYGVKD. The CDR3 sequence is CAITQGANTEAFF. Written as DNA, the CDR3 is TGTGCCATCACCCAGGGGGCGAACACTGAAGCTTTCTTT.

The chain is built from TRBV4-3 and TRBJ1-2; no clear D gene. The V gene's germline CDR1 is LGHNA and CDR2 YSLEER. The germline V and J ends were trimmed by 3 bases and 0 bases, with 17 bases remaining between them. The CDR3 sequence is 17 residues long. CDR3 nucleotide sequence: TGCGCCAGCAGCCAGGCGTCCTTGGACGGGGCTAACTATGGCTACACCTTC. Translation gives CASSQASLDGANYGYTF.

This chain uses TRBV10-1 with TRBJ2-1; possible D gene TRBD2, 5 bases. V was cut by 6 bases and J by 6 bases, with 21 bases left in between. This CDR3 is built from 16 residues. Germline V gives CDR1 WNHNN, CDR2 SYGVQD (reference sequence). CDR3 in amino acids: CASSLRLRTPANEQFF. CDR3 coding DNA: TGCGCCAGCAGCTTAAGATTGAGGACTCCAGCCAATGAGCAGTTCTTC.

V and J are TRBV18 and TRBJ2-7; D is perhaps TRBD2 (6 bases). V was shortened by 6 bases and J by 6 bases, with 9 bases between the two germline ends. CDR3 length equals 11 residues. Germline V gene data show CDR1 as KGHSH and CDR2 as LQKENI. The CDR3 is CASSNGGEQYF. The CDR3 nucleotides read TGTGCCAGCTCCAACGGGGGCGAGCAGTACTTC.

The V and J genes are TRBV7-9 and TRBJ2-6; D might be TRBD2 (5 bases). Germline V CDR1 and CDR2: SEHNR, FQNEAQ (reference sequence). V was trimmed by 4 bases and J by 2 bases, leaving 9 bases between them. CDR3 length: 15 residues. The CDR3 coding sequence is TGTGCCAGCAGCTCGACTATCGCTGGGGCCAACGTCCTGACTTTC. Amino acids: CASSSTIAGANVLTF.

V usage is TRBV7-6 and J usage is TRBJ2-2; unclear D gene. Per germline, CDR1 SGHVS and CDR2 FNYEAQ. This CDR3 is 13 amino acids long. The V gene lost 1 base and the J gene lost 7 bases, with 7 bases spanning the gap. The CDR3 sequence: CASSLDPVGELFF. The CDR3 DNA follows: TGTGCCAGCAGCTTAGATCCGGTCGGGGAGCTGTTTTTT. The whole variable domain, filled in from reference TRBV7-6 and TRBJ2-2, reads GAGVSQSPRYKVTKRGQDVALRCDPISGHVSLYWYRQALGQGPEFLTYFNYEAQQDKSGLPNDRFSAERPEGSISTLTIQRTEQRDSAMYRCASSLDPVGELFFGEGSRLTVL.